A single sample is the source of the 8 T cell receptor beta chains below, sequenced in a study of human T cells and chemical hapten exposure. Time point noted: patch test 1, 2 weeks after DPC sensitization. Treatment here: therapeutic diphenylcyclopropenone sensitization with weekly scalp DPC. TCRdb reprocessed the RACE reads with MiXCR, giving one entry per CDR3 protein. The sample consists of about 57,000 distinct CDR3 sequences, 9% to 9.5% of them appearing once. The source was whole blood, collected in connection with sensitization to the hapten diphenylcyclopropenone (DPC). These receptors originate from a woman aged 40 to 50 with alopecia areata. Some clones in this sample may be carry-over from other donors' samples.

This clonotype was observed a handful of times. The genes are TRBV4-2 and TRBJ2-1; D unresolved. V was clipped by 0 bases and J by 9 bases, with 9 bases between them. This CDR3 has 13 residues. Germline CDR1 reads LGHNA; CDR2 reads YNFKEQ. CDR3 amino acids: CASSQEEDPEQFF. The CDR3 nucleotides read TGTGCCAGCAGCCAAGAAGAGGACCCTGAGCAGTTCTTC.

In this sample, this clonotype turned up many times. V usage is TRBV7-9 and J usage is TRBJ2-3; D gene ambiguous. Germline V CDR1 and CDR2: SEHNR, FQNEAQ (reference sequence). V lost 0 bases, J lost 5 bases, and 12 bases lay in between. The CDR3 is made up of 15 amino acids. CDR3 residues: CASSLAFTKQDTQYF. CDR3 DNA: TGTGCCAGCAGCTTAGCCTTCACTAAGCAAGATACGCAGTATTTT.

This clonotype was recorded at least ten times. The chain is built from TRBV29-1 and TRBJ2-1; TRBD2 matches at 10 bases. V gave up 1 base and J gave up 8 bases; unmatched junction bases: 14. The CDR3 is made up of 17 amino acids. Germline CDR1 and CDR2: SQVTM and ANQGSEA. In DNA form, the CDR3 reads TGCAGCGTTGAAGCTCTAGCGGGGGCCATTATCGAGGATGAGCAGTTCTTC. Translating it yields CSVEALAGAIIEDEQFF.

This clonotype showed up many times. The chain links TRBV12-3 or TRBV12-4 to TRBJ1-4; weak D call: TRBD1 (5 bases). The V end was cut by 6 bases, the J end by 1 base, with 12 bases between. This CDR3 has 15 residues. The CDR3: CASRGTRGTNEKLFF. The CDR3 DNA follows: TGTGCCAGCAGAGGGACTCGTGGAACTAATGAAAAACTGTTTTTT.

This clonotype was counted at least ten times. The genes are TRBV13 and TRBJ1-1; D uncertain. V lost 6 bases, J lost 5 bases, and 10 bases lay in between. Per germline, CDR1 PRHDT and CDR2 FYEKMQ (reference sequence). The CDR3 consists of 12 residues. The CDR3 sequence: CASRETTTEAFF. DNA for the CDR3: TGTGCCAGCAGGGAGACCACTACTGAAGCTTTCTTT.

This clonotype was observed at least ten times. This rearrangement joins TRBV20-1 to TRBJ1-1, with a weak D call TRBD1 (5 bases). This CDR3 contains 15 residues. Germline V gives CDR1 DFQATT, CDR2 SNEGSKA (reference sequence). The germline V and J ends were trimmed by 5 bases and 0 bases, with 16 bases remaining between them. CDR3 coding DNA: TGCAGTGCTGGGGGTGGGACTATAATGAACACTGAAGCTTTCTTT. Translation: CSAGGGTIMNTEAFF.

In this sample, this clonotype turned up many times. This chain links TRBV7-6 with TRBJ2-7, with D possibly matching TRBD2 (5 bases). The V end was cut by 1 base, the J end by 1 base, with 11 bases between. The CDR3 totals 15 residues. The V gene's germline CDR1 is SGHVS and CDR2 FNYEAQ. CDR3 sequence reads: CASSLGDGVSYEQYF. Written as DNA, the CDR3 is TGTGCCAGCAGCTTAGGTGACGGGGTGTCCTACGAGCAGTACTTC.

V is TRBV3-1 and J is TRBJ2-5; tentative D call: TRBD2 (6 bases). This CDR3 spans 13 amino acids. Trimming cost V 2 bases and J 4 bases, with 8 bases left between them. The V gene's germline CDR1 is LGHDT and CDR2 YNNKEL (reference sequence). The DNA for the CDR3 is TGTGCCAGCAGCCAACGGGGAGGAGAGACCCAGTACTTC. The encoded protein is CASSQRGGETQYF.